Listed here are 20 T cell receptor beta chains from one sample, sequenced in a study of blood T cells in healthy people across ages. Next came a second PCR, run for roughly 6 to 11 cycles, which used a sample-barcoded 5' primer along with a J-beta primer mix. TCRdb re-called the 5' RACE reads with MiXCR, one entry per CDR3 protein. Of about 600,000 distinct CDR3 sequences in the sample, 40% to 55% were seen once. Material for sequencing was blood. These receptors were collected from a man older than 75 in good health.

This clonotype has more than one count but fewer than ten. V and J are TRBV10-3 and TRBJ2-1; 9 positions match TRBD2. The germline CDR1 and CDR2 sequences are ENHRY and SYGVKD. The J segment lost 5 bases and the V segment lost 4 bases, leaving 3 bases of the junction unmatched. There are 14 residues in the CDR3. The CDR3: CAISGLAENNEQFF. The DNA for the CDR3 is TGTGCCATCAGTGGACTAGCGGAGAACAATGAGCAGTTCTTC.

The rearrangement uses TRBV4-3 and TRBJ2-5, with 10 bases identical to TRBD2. The CDR3 is made up of 16 amino acids. The ends lost 0 bases at V and 6 bases at J; junction bases unmatched: 7. The V gene's germline CDR1 is LGHNA and CDR2 YSLEER. CDR3: CASSQDFPSGSQTQYF. The CDR3 region has the DNA TGCGCCAGCAGCCAAGATTTTCCTAGCGGGAGTCAGACCCAGTACTTC.

This chain joins TRBV21-1 and TRBJ2-3; the listed D gene, TRBD1, was not tested against the DNA. TRBV21-1 is a pseudogene. The CDR3 sequence is 15 residues long. In DNA form, the CDR3 reads TGTGCCAGCAGCCGGGACAAGGGGCAGACAGATACGCAGTATTTT. This sequence encodes CASSRDKGQTDTQYF.

The J gene is TRBJ2-5, the V gene TRBV4-3; D is uncertain. The CDR3 has 13 residues. Trimming took 4 bases from V and 3 from J, leaving 9 bases between them. The germline gives CDR1 LGHNA, CDR2 YSLEER. CDR3 amino acids: CASSRSPEETQYF. CDR3 in DNA: TGCGCCAGCAGCCGATCACCCGAAGAGACCCAGTACTTC.

This clonotype was detected once. This rearrangement joins TRBV9 to TRBJ2-5; D gene uncertain. The DNA matches TRBJ2-7 better at its end, which makes the J call doubtful. The CDR3 has 13 residues. Germline V gene lookup returns CDR1 SGDLS and CDR2 YYNGEE. The CDR3 here is CASKQDGSYEQYF. The CDR3 DNA sequence: TGTGCCAGCAAGCAGGACGGGTCCTACGAGCAGTACTTC.

V is TRBV20-1 and J is TRBJ2-1; D call uncertain. V lost 3 bases, J lost 0 bases, and 12 bases lay in between. The CDR3 is made up of 15 amino acids. Per the germline V gene, CDR1 is DFQATT and CDR2 is SNEGSKA (reference sequence). CDR3 sequence: CSASQAYSSYNEQFF. In DNA form, the CDR3 reads TGCAGTGCTAGTCAAGCCTACAGCTCCTACAATGAGCAGTTCTTC.

Comment on this clonotype: The junction does not match germline at one end; this may be a read error. The chain joins TRBV6-6 to TRBJ2-5, with 8 bases that match TRBD2. The CDR3 is 16 residues long. Germline-derived CDR1 and CDR2 are MNHNY and SVGAGI (reference sequence). CDR3 bases: TGTGCCGGCAGTTACTCTCGGGGGGCCGGGGGGGATGAGCAGTACTTC. Translation: CAGSYSRGAGGDEQYF.

This clonotype was recorded once. This may be a read error, as it is one base from a much larger clone. V is TRBV7-2 and J is TRBJ2-3; D gene ambiguous. The V end was cut by 8 bases, the J end by 6 bases, with 12 bases between. From germline, CDR1 is SGHTA and CDR2 FQGNSA. CDR3 length: 12 residues. CDR3 loop: CASGSNWDTQYF. For the CDR3, the DNA is TGTGCCAGCGGCTCAAATTGGGATACGCAGTATTTT.

The J gene is TRBJ1-2, the V gene TRBV28; D not certain. The CDR3 loop spans 13 amino acids. CDR1 MDHEN and CDR2 SYDVKM come from the germline V gene. The V and J ends lost 5 bases and 6 bases respectively, with 13 bases between them. The CDR3 here is CASSPGDRHGYTF. Written as DNA, the CDR3 is TGTGCCAGCAGTCCTGGCGACCGCCATGGCTACACCTTC.

This clonotype was seen once. V usage is TRBV6-5 and J usage is TRBJ2-1; TRBD2 matches 14 bases. CDR3 length equals 15 residues. V gave up 3 bases and J gave up 9 bases; unmatched junction bases: 4. CDR1 MNHEY and CDR2 SVGAGI come from the germline V gene. CDR3 residues: CASSYGTSGGSEQFF. As DNA, the CDR3 is TGTGCCAGCAGTTATGGGACTAGCGGGGGAAGTGAGCAGTTCTTC.

This clonotype was counted between two and nine times. The CDR3 DNA follows: TGCAGCGTTGCGTCGGGGGGTGAGCAGTTCTTC. This sequence encodes CSVASGGEQFF. V is TRBV29-1 and J is TRBJ2-1; 7 nucleotides line up with TRBD2. The CDR3 runs to 11 residues. CDR1 SQVTM and CDR2 ANQGSEA come from the germline V gene. Unmatched junction bases numbered 3, after V lost 4 bases and J lost 9 bases.

This clonotype has a handful of counts. V gene TRBV2 combines with J gene TRBJ2-1; D is unclear. Germline loops: CDR1 SNHLY, CDR2 FYNNEI. The length of the CDR3 is 12 residues. Trimming removed 4 bases at V and 3 bases at J, with 4 bases between. The CDR3 region is CASSVRYNEQFF. Here the CDR3 DNA reads TGTGCCAGCAGTGTACGCTACAATGAGCAGTTCTTC.

This clonotype was seen ten or more times. The chain has TRBV6-6 and TRBJ2-5; D possibly corresponds to TRBD1 (5 bases). V gave up 5 bases and J gave up 5 bases, with 6 bases separating them. Germline V gene sequence: CDR1 MNHNY, CDR2 SVGAGI (reference sequence). This CDR3 is 11 amino acids long. This chain's CDR3 is CASSQGETQYF. Written as DNA, the CDR3 is TGTGCCAGCAGTCAGGGTGAGACCCAGTACTTC.

The chain uses TRBV28 and TRBJ2-5; 7 bases line up with TRBD1. This CDR3 contains 14 residues. V shed 7 bases, J shed 4 bases, and the junction held 9 bases outside the gene matches. Germline V gene data show CDR1 as MDHEN and CDR2 as SYDVKM. The DNA of the CDR3 is TGTGCCAGCAACCACGGAGGACAGGTAGAGACCCAGTACTTC. As protein: CASNHGGQVETQYF.

This clonotype was detected a few times. J is TRBJ2-3 and V is TRBV4-2; D unclear. Germline CDR1 reads LGHNA; CDR2 reads YNFKEQ. V was pared by 5 bases and J by 5 bases, with 20 bases between. The CDR3 is 16 residues long. CDR3 bases: TGTGCCAGCAGCACCCACAGTAACTCCGAGATAGATACGCAGTATTTT. Translation gives CASSTHSNSEIDTQYF.

This clonotype occurred a few times. The chain links TRBV4-3 to TRBJ1-2; D is ambiguous. The CDR3 runs to 15 residues. V gave up 4 bases and J gave up 3 bases, with 15 bases separating them. Germline V gene lookup returns CDR1 LGHNA and CDR2 YSLEER. CDR3 region: CASSPVRVDYYGYTF. CDR3 sequence (DNA): TGCGCCAGCAGCCCGGTTCGTGTGGACTACTATGGCTACACCTTC.

This clonotype has at least ten counts. The genes are TRBV6-6 and TRBJ2-5; 7 nucleotides agree with TRBD1. There are 14 residues in the CDR3. Germline V gives CDR1 MNHNY, CDR2 SVGAGI (reference sequence). The trim removed 4 bases at V and 4 bases at J, leaving 6 bases unmatched. This CDR3 is CASSLTTGRETQYF. The CDR3 DNA reads TGTGCCAGCAGTTTAACGACAGGGCGAGAGACCCAGTACTTC.

A few counts support this clonotype. This chain links TRBV20-1 with TRBJ2-7, with a tentative D call TRBD1 (5 bases). The ends were cut back, 6 bases at V and 0 bases at J, with 18 bases in the middle. The V gene's germline CDR1 is DFQATT and CDR2 SNEGSKA (reference sequence). This CDR3 is 15 amino acids long. Written as DNA, the CDR3 is TGCAGTGCCCCCCTTGGGGCAATCGGCTCCTACGAGCAGTACTTC. This translates into CSAPLGAIGSYEQYF.

V gene TRBV20-1 combines with J gene TRBJ1-2; D call uncertain. Trimming pared 5 bases from V and 4 bases from J, leaving 11 bases between. In germline, CDR1 is DFQATT, CDR2 SNEGSKA (reference sequence). The CDR3 is 12 residues long. CDR3 sequence (DNA): TGCAGTGCTTCCCCCCCAGGCTATGGCTACACCTTC. Translating it yields CSASPPGYGYTF.

The chain employs TRBV29-1 and TRBJ2-5, with TRBD1 matching 8 bases. The V gene end was trimmed by 6 bases and the J gene end by 3 bases; junction bases not matched to a gene: 3. This CDR3 is built from 12 residues. Germline values: CDR1 SQVTM, CDR2 ANQGSEA. Written as DNA, the CDR3 is TGCAGCGTCTTACAGGGGGAAGAGACCCAGTACTTC. Residues: CSVLQGEETQYF.